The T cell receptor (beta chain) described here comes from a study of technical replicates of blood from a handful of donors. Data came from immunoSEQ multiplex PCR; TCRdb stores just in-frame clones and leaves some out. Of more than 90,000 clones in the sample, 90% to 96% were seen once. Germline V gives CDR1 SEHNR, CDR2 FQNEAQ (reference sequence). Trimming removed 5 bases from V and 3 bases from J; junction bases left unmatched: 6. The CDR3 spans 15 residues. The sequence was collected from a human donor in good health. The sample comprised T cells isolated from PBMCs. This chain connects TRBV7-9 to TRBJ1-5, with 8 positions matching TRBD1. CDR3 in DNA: TGTGCCAGCAGCAAGACAGGGGAACACAATCAGCCCCAGCATTTT. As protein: CASSKTGEHNQPQHF.